The 5 T cell receptor beta chains below were found in one sample sequenced in a study of tumor and adjacent non-tumor tissue in lung cancer. The library came from three nested PCR rounds adapted from ARM-PCR protocols. TCRdb reanalysed the multiplex PCR reads using MiXCR and keeps one entry per CDR3 protein. The sample records 85,000 or so distinct CDR3 sequences, around 82% being singletons. This sample's RNA came from whole unsorted tissue. Distant lung tissue was collected more than 3 cm away from the tumor edge. The sample was distant non-tumor lung tissue. These receptors were taken from a woman aged 50 to 60 with non-small cell lung cancer.

Concerning this clonotype itself: It may be a read error: a sequence one base away is much more abundant. The chain links TRBV11-2 to TRBJ1-6, with D hard to call. The CDR3 extends over 14 amino acids. Germline V lookup: CDR1 SGHAT, CDR2 FQNNGV. Written as DNA, the CDR3 is TGTACCAGCAGCTTAGAGTTGTTCAATTCACCCCTCCACTTT. This codes for CTSSLELFNSPLHF. The full variable domain, its missing parts supplied by reference TRBV11-2 and TRBJ1-6, is EAGVAQSPRYKIIEKRQSVAFWCNPISGHATLYWYQQILGQGPKLLIQFQNNGVVDDSQLPKDRFSAERLKGVDSTLKIQPAKLEDSAVYLCTSSLELFNSPLHFGNGTRLTVT.

This chain joins TRBV6-6 and TRBJ2-5, with D perhaps matching TRBD1 or TRBD2 (5 bases each). Germline V CDR1 and CDR2: MNHNY, SVGAGI (reference sequence). Trimming removed 8 bases at V and 7 bases at J, with 23 bases between. The CDR3 has 15 residues. The CDR3 reads CASGPPDPAGGTQYF. The CDR3 DNA follows: TGTGCCAGCGGACCCCCCGACCCAGCTGGGGGGACCCAGTACTTC.

As for this clonotype: No conserved phenylalanine or tryptophan is present at the end of the CDR3, so a read error is the likely explanation. V usage is TRBV29-1 and J usage is TRBJ2-7; D might be TRBD2 (6 bases). The germline gives CDR1 SQVTM, CDR2 ANQGSEA. The CDR3 runs to 12 residues. CDR3 loop: CPGDQAIYEQYL. DNA for the CDR3: TGCCCGGGAGACCAAGCAATCTACGAGCAGTACTTA.

This clonotype was observed a few times. This may be a read error, as it is one base from a much larger clone. CDR3 in amino acids: CASSFTGSGHTF. CDR3 sequence (DNA): TGTGCCAGCAGTTTTACAGGGAGTGGCCACACCTTC. The genes are TRBV12-3 or TRBV12-4 and TRBJ1-2, with D possibly TRBD1 on 6 matching bases. The CDR3 is made up of 12 amino acids.

This clonotype came up many times. The gene calls are TRBV6-1 and TRBJ1-4; 8 nucleotides agree with TRBD1. Germline V lookup: CDR1 MNHNS, CDR2 SASEGT. This CDR3 has 15 residues. The junction had 8 bases not matched to a gene; V was cut back by 4 bases and J by 7 bases. The CDR3 spells CASSATGVEGEKLFF. CDR3 DNA: TGTGCCAGCAGTGCGACAGGGGTTGAGGGTGAAAAACTGTTTTTT.